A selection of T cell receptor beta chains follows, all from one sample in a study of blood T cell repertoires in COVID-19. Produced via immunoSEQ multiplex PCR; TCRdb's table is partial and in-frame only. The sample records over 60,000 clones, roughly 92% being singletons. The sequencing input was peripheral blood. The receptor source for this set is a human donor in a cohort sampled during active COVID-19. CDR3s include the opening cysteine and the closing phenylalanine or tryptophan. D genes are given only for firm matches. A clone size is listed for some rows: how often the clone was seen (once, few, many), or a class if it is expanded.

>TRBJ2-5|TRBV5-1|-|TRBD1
CASSLGGTAETQYF
TGCGCCAGCAGCTTGGGGGGGACAGCAGAGACCCAGTACTTC
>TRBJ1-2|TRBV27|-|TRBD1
CASREGGRWTGGYYGYTF
TGTGCCAGCAGGGAGGGGGGACGATGGACAGGGGGATACTATGGCTACACCTTC
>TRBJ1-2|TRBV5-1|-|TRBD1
CASSLFQGAGGYTF
TGCGCCAGCAGCTTGTTCCAGGGGGCAGGGGGCTACACCTTC
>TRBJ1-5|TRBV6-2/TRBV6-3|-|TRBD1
CASRYGTVNQPQHF
TGTGCCAGCAGGTACGGGACAGTCAATCAGCCCCAGCATTTT
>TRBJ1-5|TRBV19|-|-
CASSIGYQPQHF
TGTGCCAGTAGTATCGGTTATCAGCCCCAGCATTTT
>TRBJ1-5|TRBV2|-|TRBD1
CASSASGTVGSQPQHF
TGTGCCAGCAGTGCCTCAGGGACAGTCGGGAGTCAGCCCCAGCATTTT
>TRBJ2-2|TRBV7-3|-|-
CASSLSGPGELFF
TGTGCCAGCAGCTTATCAGGGCCCGGGGAGCTGTTTTTT
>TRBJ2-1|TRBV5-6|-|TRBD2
CASSLGSLAGVYEQFF
TGTGCCAGCAGCTTGGGTTCGTTAGCGGGAGTCTATGAGCAGTTCTTC
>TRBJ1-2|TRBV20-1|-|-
CSASPAGREWDGYTF
TGCAGTGCTAGTCCCGCCGGAAGGGAGTGGGATGGCTACACCTTC
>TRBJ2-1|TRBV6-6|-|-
CASSLGLYNEQFF
TGTGCCAGCAGTTTGGGACTCTACAATGAGCAGTTCTTC
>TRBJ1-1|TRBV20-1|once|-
CSAQGRTEAFF
TGCAGTGCCCAGGGGCGCACTGAAGCTTTCTTT
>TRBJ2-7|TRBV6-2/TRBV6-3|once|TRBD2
CASSYRDYLSYEQYF
TGTGCCAGCAGTTACCGGGACTACCTCTCCTACGAGCAGTACTTC
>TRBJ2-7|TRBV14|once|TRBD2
CASSQGGTSGIPGEQYF
TGTGCCAGCAGCCAAGGGGGGACTAGCGGGATCCCTGGAGAGCAGTACTTC
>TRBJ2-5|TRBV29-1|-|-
CSVLVTGQIQETQYF
TGCAGCGTTCTTGTAACAGGACAGATCCAAGAGACCCAGTACTTC
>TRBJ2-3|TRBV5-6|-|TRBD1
CASSLLGQGRTDTQYF
TGTGCCAGCAGCTTACTAGGACAGGGGAGGACAGATACGCAGTATTTT
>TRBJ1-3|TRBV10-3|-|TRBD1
CAIRELQGAGGNTIYF
TGTGCCATCAGAGAACTACAGGGGGCGGGTGGAAACACCATATATTTT
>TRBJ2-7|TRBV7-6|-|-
CASSPGTELYEQYF
TGTGCCAGCAGCCCAGGGACTGAACTCTACGAGCAGTACTTC
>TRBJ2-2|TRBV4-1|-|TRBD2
CASSQDIRAGGPSGELFF
TGCGCCAGCAGCCAAGATATACGTGCGGGAGGGCCCTCCGGGGAGCTGTTTTTT
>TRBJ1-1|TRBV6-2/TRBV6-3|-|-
CASSLGQRGFF
TGTGCCAGCAGTTTGGGGCAGAGAGGTTTCTTT
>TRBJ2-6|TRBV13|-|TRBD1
CASRTRTGRTSGANVLTF
TGTGCCAGCAGAACTAGGACAGGGCGTACTTCTGGGGCCAACGTCCTGACTTTC
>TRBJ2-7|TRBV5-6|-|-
CASIYFRGRDEQYF
TGTGCCAGCATCTATTTCCGGGGTCGGGACGAGCAGTACTTC
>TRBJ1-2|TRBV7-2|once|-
CASSFDSAVSNYGYTF
TGTGCCAGCAGCTTCGATTCCGCAGTATCTAACTATGGCTACACCTTC
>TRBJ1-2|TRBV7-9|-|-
CASNQGYGYTF
TGTGCCAGCAACCAGGGTTATGGCTACACCTTC
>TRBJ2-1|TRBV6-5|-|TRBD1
CASSPGTGGNNEQFF
TGTGCCAGCAGTCCCGGGACAGGGGGGAACAATGAGCAGTTCTTC
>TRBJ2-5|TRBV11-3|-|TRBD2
CASSLGLAGRQETQYF
TGTGCCAGCAGCTTAGGACTAGCGGGAAGACAAGAGACCCAGTACTTC
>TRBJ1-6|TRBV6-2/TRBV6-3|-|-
CASSHGGAGYNSPLHF
TGTGCCAGCAGCCACGGCGGGGCGGGATATAATTCACCCCTCCACTTT
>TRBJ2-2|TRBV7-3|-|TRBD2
CASSPGTINTGELFF
TGTGCCAGCAGCCCCGGGACTATTAACACCGGGGAGCTGTTTTTT
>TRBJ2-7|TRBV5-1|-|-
CASSKKNIDRILAYEQYF
TGCGCCAGCAGCAAAAAAAATATTGACAGGATCCTTGCCTACGAGCAGTACTTC
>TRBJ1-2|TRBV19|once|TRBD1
CASSQGQLYGYTF
TGTGCCAGTAGCCAGGGACAGCTCTATGGCTACACCTTC
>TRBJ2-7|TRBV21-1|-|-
CAVGATGGNSYEQYF
TGTGCCGTGGGAGCAACGGGCGGAAACTCCTACGAGCAGTACTTC
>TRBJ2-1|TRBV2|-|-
CASRDGVFGEQFF
TGTGCCAGCAGAGACGGGGTTTTTGGGGAGCAGTTCTTC
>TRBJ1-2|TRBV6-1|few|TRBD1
CASSARGGGANYGYTF
TGTGCCAGCAGTGCCAGAGGAGGGGGCGCTAACTATGGCTACACCTTC
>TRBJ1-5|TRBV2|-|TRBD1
CASNPGQGPNQPQHF
TGTGCCAGCAACCCGGGACAGGGACCCAATCAGCCCCAGCATTTT
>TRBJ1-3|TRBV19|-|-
CASSLGQSIPLSGNTIYF
TGTGCCAGTAGTTTGGGACAAAGCATACCTCTCTCTGGAAACACCATATATTTT
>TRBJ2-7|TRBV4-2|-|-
CASSPPGGYEQYF
TGTGCCAGCAGCCCACCCGGGGGATACGAGCAGTACTTC
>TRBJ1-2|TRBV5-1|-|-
CASSLESVQGYTF
TGCGCCAGCAGCTTGGAATCAGTTCAGGGCTACACCTTC
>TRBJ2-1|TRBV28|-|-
CASSPFGEQFF
TGTGCCAGCAGCCCTTTTGGCGAGCAGTTCTTC
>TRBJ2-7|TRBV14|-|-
CASSRQHNPSYEQYF
TGTGCCAGCAGCCGACAGCACAACCCCTCCTACGAGCAGTACTTC
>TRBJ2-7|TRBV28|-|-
CASQRDIAYEQYF
TGTGCCAGCCAACGGGACATAGCCTACGAGCAGTACTTC
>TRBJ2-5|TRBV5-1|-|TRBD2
CASSLGLAQKETQYF
TGCGCCAGCAGCTTGGGACTAGCGCAGAAAGAGACCCAGTACTTC
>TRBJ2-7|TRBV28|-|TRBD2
CASSPGAHGLAGISYEQYF
TGTGCCAGCAGCCCGGGGGCCCACGGACTAGCGGGAATATCCTACGAGCAGTACTTC
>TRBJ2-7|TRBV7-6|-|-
CASSRTRAYEQYF
TGTGCCAGCAGCCGCACGCGGGCCTACGAGCAGTACTTC
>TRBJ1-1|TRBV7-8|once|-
CASSLEAGFGEAFF
TGTGCCAGCAGCTTAGAGGCAGGTTTCGGTGAAGCTTTCTTT
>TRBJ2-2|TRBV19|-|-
CASSIKGVRELFF
TGTGCCAGTAGTATAAAAGGAGTTCGGGAGCTGTTTTTT